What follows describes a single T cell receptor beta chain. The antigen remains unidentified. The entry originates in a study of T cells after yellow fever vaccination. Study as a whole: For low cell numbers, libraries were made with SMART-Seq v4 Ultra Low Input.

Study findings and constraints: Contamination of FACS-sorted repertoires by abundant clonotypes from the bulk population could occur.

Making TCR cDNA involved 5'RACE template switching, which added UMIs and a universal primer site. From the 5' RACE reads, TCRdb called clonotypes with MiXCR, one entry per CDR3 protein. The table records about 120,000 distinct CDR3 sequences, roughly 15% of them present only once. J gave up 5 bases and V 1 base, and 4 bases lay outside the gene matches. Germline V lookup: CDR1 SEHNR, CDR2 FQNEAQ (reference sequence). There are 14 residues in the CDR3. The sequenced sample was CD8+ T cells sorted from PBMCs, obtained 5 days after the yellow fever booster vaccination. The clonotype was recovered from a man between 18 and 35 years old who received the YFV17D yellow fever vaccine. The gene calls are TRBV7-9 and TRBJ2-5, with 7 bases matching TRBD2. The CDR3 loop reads CASSLVSLAETQYF. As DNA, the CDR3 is TGTGCCAGCAGCTTAGTATCACTAGCGGAGACCCAGTACTTC. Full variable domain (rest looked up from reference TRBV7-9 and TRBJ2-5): DTGVSQNPRHKITKRGQNVTFRCDPISEHNRLYWYRQTLGQGPEFLTYFQNEAQLEKSRLLSDRFSAERPKGSFSTLEIQRTEQGDSAMYLCASSLVSLAETQYFGPGTRLLVL.